This T cell receptor beta chain was captured in a study of T cells in Graves' hyperthyroidism and ophthalmopathy. Study observations and caveats: Blood also carried most thyroid clonotypes expanded above 0.001.

When ophthalmopathy did not progress within 18 months, Graves' hyperthyroidism was considered stable. Investigators excluded patients with uncontrolled infection, other autoimmune disease, pregnancy or lactation. Diagnosing involved the use of clinical symptoms, serum thyroxine and TRAb, thyroid ultrasound and orbital computed tomography. RNA transcripts served as the template for amplifying TCR beta CDR3 regions. TCR CDR3 regions were first amplified by RT-PCR with HTBI primers. Via MiXCR, TCRdb re-called the multiplex PCR reads, giving one row per CDR3 protein. Found here are some 360,000 distinct CDR3 sequences, approximately 15% of them singletons; the top ten hold about 11%. Germline values: CDR1 LGHNA, CDR2 YNFKEQ. The CDR3 length is 13 residues. Trimming shortened V by 1 base and J by 4 bases, and 6 bases separated the two germline ends. The sample holds a few counts of this clonotype. The target antigen is unknown.

The genes are TRBV4-2 and TRBJ2-3; no definite D call. The TCR was taken from a woman in her fifties or sixties with Graves' hyperthyroidism. Sequencing was carried out using blood. CDR3 sequence: CASSQVEADTQYF. CDR3 sequence (DNA): TGTGCCAGCAGCCAAGTCGAGGCAGATACGCAGTATTTT.